The sequence of this T cell receptor (beta chain) was determined in a study of T-cell reconstitution after alpha-beta-depleted transplantation in children. For TCRbeta, the library was prepared with unique molecular identifiers. Via MiXCR, TCRdb re-called the PCR reads, giving one row per CDR3 protein. The table shows about 230,000 distinct CDR3 sequences, with over 9.5% occurring only once. Per germline, CDR1 MGHRA and CDR2 YSYEKL. The V end was cut by 1 base, the J end by 5 bases, with 13 bases between. The CDR3 is 15 amino acids. The specimen comprised PBMCs from the stem cell graft donor, sampled from the stem cell graft. This sequence was found in a human donor who donated a stem cell graft to a child with SCID. This sequence joins TRBV4-1 and TRBJ2-3, with a possible D match to TRBD2 (6 bases). The CDR3, as DNA: TGCGCCAGCAGCCAAGCCGAGGGAGGTAGAGATACGCAGTATTTT. Its protein is CASSQAEGGRDTQYF.